This entry concerns a single T cell receptor (beta chain). Noted time point: pretreatment peripheral blood. Per-patient samples, pretreatment and on-treatment, numbered 1 to 8. This sample stems from a study of PD-L1 blockade in urothelial cancer. Whole-study context: Of prior chemotherapy regimens, patients had received between 0 and 3. Blood drawn 3 weeks (second dose) and 6 weeks after treatment start was analyzed. A median of approximately 150,000 T cells was found in the blood samples.

Sequenced by immunoSEQ multiplex PCR; TCRdb stores in-frame clones only, minus some. The repertoire holds around 130,000 clones, with 65% to 85% as singletons. Germline lookup yields CDR1 MNHEY and CDR2 SVGAGI. The CDR3 runs 14 residues. The trim removed 6 bases at V and 1 base at J, leaving 4 bases unmatched. This chain joins TRBV6-5 and TRBJ1-1; 8 nucleotides line up with TRBD1. This sequence was found in a man aged 50-59 years with urothelial cancer. Sequences were derived from PBMCs, sampled around atezolizumab (anti-PD-L1) treatment. The DNA of the CDR3 is TGTGCCAGCAGGAGGGACAGGAGGAACACTGAAGCTTTCTTT. The encoded protein is CASRRDRRNTEAFF.